The T cell receptor beta chain described here comes from a study of T cell responses to AZD1222 COVID-19 vaccine. Libraries were prepared by immunoSEQ multiplex PCR; TCRdb keeps only in-frame clonotypes and omits some of them. This table has about 120,000 clones, approximately 85% appearing once. Unmatched junction bases numbered 9, after V lost 5 bases and J lost 8 bases. The CDR3 loop spans 14 amino acids. The V gene's germline CDR1 is KGHDR and CDR2 SFDVKD. The receptor was isolated from an adult in good health. The source was peripheral blood, collected on day 0 of MenACWY control vaccination. This chain uses TRBV24-1 with TRBJ1-2; TRBD1 matches 8 bases. The CDR3 spells CATSAHQGAGGYTF. In DNA, the CDR3 is TGTGCCACCAGTGCACACCAGGGGGCAGGGGGCTACACCTTC.